The sequence of this T cell receptor beta chain was determined in a study of T cell responses to AZD1222 COVID-19 vaccine. Repertoires were generated with immunoSEQ multiplex PCR, while TCRdb's copy carries only in-frame clones and drops some. Of 130,000 to 150,000 clones detected, around 90% appear once; the ten largest clones hold 4% to 6%. Trimming left V 3 bases short and J 1 base short, with 13 bases between. The germline gives CDR1 LNHNV, CDR2 YYDKDF (reference sequence). CDR3 length equals 16 residues. The chain links TRBV15 to TRBJ2-1; D perhaps matches TRBD2 (6 bases). This TCR derives from an adult in good health. Here the sequenced sample was peripheral blood, taken on day 0 of AZD1222 vaccination. As DNA, the CDR3 is TGTGCCACCAGCAGGGGGACCGGGGGTTCCTACAATGAGCAGTTCTTC. This codes for CATSRGTGGSYNEQFF.